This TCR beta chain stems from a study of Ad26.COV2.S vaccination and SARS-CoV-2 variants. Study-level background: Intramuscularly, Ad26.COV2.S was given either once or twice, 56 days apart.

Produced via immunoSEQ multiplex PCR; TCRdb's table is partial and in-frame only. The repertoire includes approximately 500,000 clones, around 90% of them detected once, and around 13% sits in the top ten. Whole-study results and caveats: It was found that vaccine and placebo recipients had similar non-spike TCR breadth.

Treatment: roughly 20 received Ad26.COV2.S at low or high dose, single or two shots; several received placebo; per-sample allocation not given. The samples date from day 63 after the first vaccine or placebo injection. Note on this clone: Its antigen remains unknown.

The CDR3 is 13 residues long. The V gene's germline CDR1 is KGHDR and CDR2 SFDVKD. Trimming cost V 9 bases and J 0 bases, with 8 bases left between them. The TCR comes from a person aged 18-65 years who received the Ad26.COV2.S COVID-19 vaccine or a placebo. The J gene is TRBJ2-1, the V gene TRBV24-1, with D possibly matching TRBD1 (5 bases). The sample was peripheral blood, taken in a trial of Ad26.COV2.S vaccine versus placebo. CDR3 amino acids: CATQGSSYNEQFF. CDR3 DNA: TGTGCCACCCAGGGCAGCTCCTACAATGAGCAGTTCTTC.